The sample holds one count of the clone carrying this T cell receptor beta chain. Different DNA sequences within this sample yield the same CDR3. Germline loops: CDR1 SQVTM, CDR2 ANQGSEA. V was shortened by 1 base and J by 3 bases, with 8 bases between the two germline ends. This CDR3 comprises 13 residues. The data were taken from a study of blood T cell repertoires in COVID-19. For the study at large: Collection of acute and convalescent COVID-19 samples took place in the United States, Italy and Spain. T cells, B-cell-depleted T cells, or PBMCs supplied cDNA or gDNA.

A Seattle source enrolled patients during active infection and followed them longitudinally. Source study methods: Scientists estimated how many nucleated cells there were by amplifying reference gene primers. Sequencing used immunoSEQ multiplex PCR; TCRdb keeps in-frame clones, though not all of them. V and J calls and clone size are given by that table; D and trimming were obtained from the DNA. This sample carries some 120,000 clones, 92% of them seen once, and the ten largest clones take around 2%. What was sequenced was peripheral blood. This clonotype originated in a man in his fifties with COVID-19, enrolled during active disease. This rearrangement joins TRBV29-1 to TRBJ2-3, with a weak D call TRBD2 (6 bases). CDR3 sequence reads: CSVEARGTDTQYF. The CDR3 DNA follows: TGCAGCGTTGAAGCTCGGGGGACAGATACGCAGTATTTT.